This T cell receptor (beta chain) appears in the sequencing data of a study of blood T cell repertoires in COVID-19. In the study overall: There were acute and convalescent COVID-19 samples, and they came from the United States, Italy and Spain.

The CDR3 length is 13 residues. CDR1 is SGHTA, CDR2 FQGNSA, per germline. Deletions cut 0 bases from V and 5 bases from J, with 7 bases between. In assigning cohorts, the study relied on participant-reported clinical history. Recovered participants had two consecutive negative NP/OP PCR tests, healthcare professional clearance, or symptom resolution. Per the study methods: By means of reference gene primer amplification, nucleated cell counts were estimated. Clones were sequenced by immunoSEQ multiplex PCR, and TCRdb holds only the in-frame ones, with some missing. For V, J and clone size, that table is used; D and trimming come from the DNA. Seen here are more than 300,000 clones, roughly 90% observed once, and the top ten hold roughly 18%.

Sequencing used PBMCs or T cells enriched from blood (not recorded which). The chain employs TRBV7-2 and TRBJ1-1, with TRBD1 as a possible D gene (5 bases). The source of this sequence is a young woman who had recovered from COVID-19. The CDR3 protein is CASSLAGATEAFF. The DNA for the CDR3 is TGTGCCAGCAGCTTAGCTGGGGCTACTGAAGCTTTCTTT.